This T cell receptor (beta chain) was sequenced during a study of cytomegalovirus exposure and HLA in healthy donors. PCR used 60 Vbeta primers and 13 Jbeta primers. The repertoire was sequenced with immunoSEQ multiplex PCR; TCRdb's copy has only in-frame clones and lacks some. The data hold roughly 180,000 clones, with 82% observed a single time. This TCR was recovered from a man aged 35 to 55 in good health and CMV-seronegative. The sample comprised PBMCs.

The CDR3 reads CASSLPGLNEKLFF. In nucleotides, the CDR3 is TGCGCCAGCAGCTTACCGGGACTGAATGAAAAACTGTTTTTT. The chain links TRBV5-1 to TRBJ1-4; possible D gene TRBD1, 5 bases. Germline CDR1 reads SGHRS; CDR2 reads YFSETQ. CDR3 length: 14 amino acids. Trimming stripped 2 bases from V and 5 bases from J, with 10 bases between.